Listed below are T cell receptor beta chains from one sample, sequenced in a study of T cell changes during pregnancy in multiple sclerosis. Profiling relied on immunoSEQ multiplex PCR, and the TCRdb table lists in-frame clones only, not all of them. Seen here are around 92,000 clones, around 93% observed once, and the top ten hold 3.5% to 4.5%. The sample consisted of peripheral blood, taken in the first trimester of pregnancy. These receptors were taken from a female donor with multiple sclerosis, enrolled in a pregnancy study. Each CDR3 is given with its conserved first and last residue. Fields, in order: clone size, J gene, V gene, CDR3 protein. Expanded clones are given a class, and other clones once, few, many or no size at all.

>.|TRBJ2-2|TRBV28
CASSFPPSGTGELFF
>.|TRBJ1-6|TRBV2
CASYIPRQGLVNSPLHF
>.|TRBJ1-2|TRBV27
CASSDRGDGYTF
>.|TRBJ1-3|TRBV5-1
CASSWAGSRNTIYF
>.|TRBJ1-1|TRBV6-1
CASSSGSRTEAFF
>.|TRBJ2-7|TRBV6-1
CASSVREGGEQYF
>.|TRBJ1-2|TRBV15
CATSRDLGQQSYGYTF
>.|TRBJ2-2|TRBV18
CASSRTLVGGPGELFF
>.|TRBJ2-5|TRBV13
CASSLGTSGGAETQYF
>.|TRBJ2-7|TRBV5-3
CARSLVRASGVYEQYF
>.|TRBJ1-2|TRBV19
CASSSTGKYGYTF
>.|TRBJ2-2|TRBV21-1
CASSPHCGGATLGELFF
>.|TRBJ2-7|TRBV5-5
CASSQTGTSRYEQYF
>.|TRBJ2-1|TRBV6-5
CASSYSLSGGYNEQFF
>.|TRBJ1-5|TRBV6-5
CASRGQGAQPQHF
>.|TRBJ1-2|TRBV5-5
CASSSLVGNGAPYGYTF
>once|TRBJ1-3|TRBV9
CASSVGTGEQLYF
>.|TRBJ2-2|TRBV13
CASSFGTGANTGELFF
>.|TRBJ2-3|TRBV20-1
CSAILIDTQYF
>.|TRBJ2-7|TRBV19
CASSRAGGHYEQYF
>once|TRBJ2-3|TRBV5-6
CASSLAGKGAVGDTQYF
>.|TRBJ2-5|TRBV6-1
CASSAQPGGQETQYF